Sequencing of this TCR beta chain was carried out in a study of blood T cell repertoires in COVID-19. Background on the study: Specimens from acute and convalescent COVID-19 originated in the United States, Italy and Spain. T cells, B-cell-depleted T cells, or PBMCs provided the cDNA or gDNA that served as material.

Germline V CDR1 and CDR2: SGHAT, FQNNGV. V lost 5 bases and J lost 4, with 14 bases in between. The CDR3 is made up of 14 amino acids. Study processing details: For nucleated cells, counts were estimated from reference gene primer amplification. Clones were sequenced by immunoSEQ multiplex PCR, and TCRdb holds only the in-frame ones, with some missing. The V and J calls and clone size are taken from that table; D and trimming were inferred from the DNA. The sample lists 150,000 or so clones, about nine tenths seen once, with approximately 2.5% in the top ten. The receptor comes from a human donor in a cohort sampled during active COVID-19. The chain recombines TRBV11-2 with TRBJ2-5; the D is unclear. The sample comprised peripheral blood. The CDR3 reads CASSPSAPGETQYF. The CDR3 nucleotides read TGTGCCAGCAGCCCCTCTGCTCCGGGAGAGACCCAGTACTTC.